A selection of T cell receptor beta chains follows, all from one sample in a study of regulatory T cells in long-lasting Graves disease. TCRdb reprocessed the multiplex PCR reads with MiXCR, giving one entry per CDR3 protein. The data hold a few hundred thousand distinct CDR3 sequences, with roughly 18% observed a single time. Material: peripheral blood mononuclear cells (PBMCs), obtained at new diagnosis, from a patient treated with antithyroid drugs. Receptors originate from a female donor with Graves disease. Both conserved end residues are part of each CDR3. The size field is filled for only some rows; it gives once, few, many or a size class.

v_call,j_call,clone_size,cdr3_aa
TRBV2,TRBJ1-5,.,CASRDRGGGNQPQHF
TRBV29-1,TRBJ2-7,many,CRIRRGDTTYEQYF
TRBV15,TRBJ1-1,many,CATSETGTGPNTEAFF
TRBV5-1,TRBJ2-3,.,CASSYEGRADTQYF
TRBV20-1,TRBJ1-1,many,CSASRDRLRTEAFF
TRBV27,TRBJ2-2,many,CASSPRDPANTGELFF
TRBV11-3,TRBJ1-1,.,CASSPWAGEEIPEAFF
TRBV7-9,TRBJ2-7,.,CASSRRDRASEQYF
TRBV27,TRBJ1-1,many,CASTPDAYTEAFF
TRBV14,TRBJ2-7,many,CASSHPGPGYEQYF
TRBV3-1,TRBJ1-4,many,CASSQGSGPGGEKLFF
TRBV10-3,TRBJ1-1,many,CAISGGGTGDENTEAFF
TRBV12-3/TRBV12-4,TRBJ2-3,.,CASSVRTSGSTDTQYF
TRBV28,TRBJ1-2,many,CAISWAGSNYGYTF
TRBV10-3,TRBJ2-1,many,CAISDRTSGSNNEQFF
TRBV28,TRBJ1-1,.,CASSPTQGGAGANTEAFF